This TCR beta chain derives from a study of PD-L1 blockade in urothelial cancer. Overall study: Median blood clonality was around 0.08, with about 86,000 unique TCRs. General observations from the study: Pretreatment peripheral blood TCR clonality that fell below the median predicted better survival among the patients studied.

Remarks on this clone: What it recognizes is unknown.

V lost 4 bases to trimming and J lost 3 bases; unmatched junction nucleotides: 3. This CDR3 contains 14 residues. CDR1 is LNHDA and CDR2 is SQIVND in the germline V gene (reference sequence). Every PCR got spiked synthetic TCR analog templates. The assay was immunoSEQ multiplex PCR, and TCRdb's table has in-frame clones only and misses some. Of some 23,000 clones in the sample, about four fifths are singletons; the top ten hold approximately 1.5%. Described time point: peripheral blood 6 weeks after treatment start. Patients' urothelial carcinoma was locally advanced or metastatic. The TCR was taken from a man in his 70s with urothelial cancer. The sequences come from PBMCs, collected around atezolizumab (anti-PD-L1) treatment. V is TRBV19 and J is TRBJ1-2; 9 bases are shared with TRBD1. This CDR3 reads CASSTRDRDYGYTF. CDR3 in DNA: TGTGCCAGTAGTACCCGGGACAGGGACTATGGCTACACCTTC.